Following are 5 T cell receptor beta chains from one sample sequenced in a study of T cell responses to AZD1222 COVID-19 vaccine. Libraries were prepared by immunoSEQ multiplex PCR; TCRdb keeps only in-frame clonotypes and omits some of them. The sample includes approximately 92,000 clones, approximately 84% of them seen just once. Sequencing used peripheral blood, obtained on day 0 of AZD1222 vaccination. Receptor source: an adult in good health.

This clone was seen a few times. The rearrangement joins TRBV21-1 to TRBJ1-1. TRBV21-1 is designated a pseudogene. The CDR3 contains 12 residues. The CDR3 region has the DNA TGTGCCAGCAGCAAATCCGGCACTGAAGCTTTCTTT. Translating it yields CASSKSGTEAFF.

The chain is built from TRBV11-2 and TRBJ2-1, with D perhaps given as TRBD1 or TRBD2 (7 bases each). The germline V and J ends were trimmed by 4 bases and 3 bases, with 19 bases remaining between them. CDR1 is SGHAT and CDR2 is FQNNGV in the germline V gene. The length of the CDR3 is 17 residues. DNA for the CDR3: TGTGCCAGCAGCTCCGTCACAGGGGAGGGGGTCTACAATGAGCAGTTCTTC. Encoded protein: CASSSVTGEGVYNEQFF. Complete variable domain (other parts from reference TRBV11-2 and TRBJ2-1): EAGVAQSPRYKIIEKRQSVAFWCNPISGHATLYWYQQILGQGPKLLIQFQNNGVVDDSQLPKDRFSAERLKGVDSTLKIQPAKLEDSAVYLCASSSVTGEGVYNEQFFGPGTRLTVL.

The V and J genes are TRBV30 and TRBJ2-2; a possible D gene is TRBD1 (7 bases). Germline V gene sequence: CDR1 GTSNPN, CDR2 SVGIG (reference sequence). With 2 bases removed from V and 1 base from J, the gap between germline ends came to 11 bases. The CDR3 is made up of 15 amino acids. The CDR3 spells CAWSRQGGNTGELFF. The CDR3 DNA sequence: TGTGCCTGGAGTAGGCAGGGGGGGAACACCGGGGAGCTGTTTTTT.

V usage is TRBV7-9 and J usage is TRBJ1-5; D remains unclear. V shed 3 bases and J shed 4 bases, with 7 bases lying between them. Germline V gene data show CDR1 as SEHNR and CDR2 as FQNEAQ (reference sequence). This CDR3 has 13 residues. The CDR3 coding sequence is TGTGCCAGCAGCTTGGGTCCGAATCAGCCCCAGCATTTT. Translating gives CASSLGPNQPQHF.

The V call is TRBV6-5, the J call TRBJ1-2; TRBD1 might be the D (5 bases). With 10 bases removed from V and 2 bases from J, the gap between germline ends came to 11 bases. This CDR3 contains 12 residues. From germline, CDR1 is MNHEY and CDR2 SVGAGI. The CDR3 is CATVGDNYGYTF. The CDR3 coding sequence is TGTGCCACCGTTGGGGACAACTATGGCTACACCTTC.